This TCR beta chain was identified in a study of PD-L1 blockade in urothelial cancer. Looking at the study overall: Atezolizumab therapy began for patients in the mid-2010s, dosed at 1,200 mg intravenously every 3 weeks.

The assay was immunoSEQ multiplex PCR, and TCRdb's table has in-frame clones only and misses some. The sample contains 11,000 to 15,000 clones, approximately 88% of which appear only once. The CDR3 sequence is 16 residues long. CDR1 MNHNY and CDR2 SVGAGI come from the germline V gene (reference sequence). V lost 0 bases to trimming and J lost 0 bases; unmatched junction nucleotides: 5. The J gene is TRBJ2-7, the V gene TRBV6-6; 7 positions match TRBD2. This material consisted of PBMCs, taken around atezolizumab (anti-PD-L1) treatment. The receptor comes from a man aged 70-80 years with urothelial cancer. CDR3 protein: CASSYSPSGSSYEQYF. The CDR3 region has the DNA TGTGCCAGCAGTTACTCACCTAGCGGAAGCTCCTACGAGCAGTACTTC.